This paragraph covers one T cell receptor (beta chain) sequence. The antigen is not known. Trimming removed 1 base from V and 2 bases from J, with 12 bases in between. Germline V gene sequence: CDR1 DFQATT, CDR2 SNEGSKA (reference sequence). The CDR3 spans 15 residues. This sample was taken from a study of CD8 T cells in Susac syndrome. Study summary: Sequenced Susac syndrome patients included roughly 6 with active disease and 8 or 9 who were in remission. Study conclusions and caveats: Where Susac syndrome CD4+ T cell repertoires were concerned, no clonal expansion was evident.

Reverse transcription of roughly 0.5 to 1 ug RNA was carried out with random hexamers. Amplification of the TCR beta CDR3 was carried out by immunoSEQ multiplex PCR, which spanned a total of 54 Vbeta and 13 Jbeta segments. TCRdb reprocessed the immunoSEQ multiplex PCR reads via MiXCR and lists one record per CDR3 protein. The table lists some 200,000 distinct CDR3 sequences, roughly 90% of them singletons. The sample taken for sequencing was CD4+ T cells from PBMCs. The chain joins TRBV20-1 to TRBJ1-5; D not certain. This clonotype was obtained from a human donor with Susac syndrome. Written as DNA, the CDR3 is TGCAGTGCTAGAGTTGGTGTTGCGGGCAATCAGCCCCAGCATTTT. Translating gives CSARVGVAGNQPQHF.